This TCR beta chain was captured by sequencing in a study of blood T cell repertoires in COVID-19. Study background: Samples of COVID-19 (acute and convalescent) were obtained from the United States, Italy and Spain. From T cells, B-cell-depleted T cells, or PBMCs came the material, which was cDNA or gDNA.

Repertoires were generated with immunoSEQ multiplex PCR, while TCRdb's copy carries only in-frame clones and drops some. The sample comprises roughly 230,000 clones, 88% of which are singletons, and about 0.64% rests with the top ten. Losses at the gene ends were 6 bases for V and 2 bases for J; bases not matched to a gene: 8. Germline V CDR1 and CDR2: LGHNA, YNFKEQ. This CDR3 has 17 residues. The chain is built from TRBV4-2 and TRBJ2-3, with 13 bases that match TRBD2. Sequencing used peripheral blood. The sequence derives from a human donor in a cohort sampled during active COVID-19. CDR3 sequence (DNA): TGTGCCAGCAGTCCTCGGACTAGCGGGAGACACACAGATACGCAGTATTTT. Translation: CASSPRTSGRHTDTQYF.